This TCR beta chain was documented in a study of blood T cell repertoires in COVID-19. Study-level information: Collection of acute and convalescent COVID-19 samples took place in the United States, Italy and Spain. PBMCs, B-cell-depleted T cells, or T cells provided the cDNA or gDNA that made up the material.

V lost 2 bases and J lost 0, with 14 bases in between. The CDR3 spans 16 residues. CDR1 is MDHEN, CDR2 SYDVKM, per germline. How the authors handled the data: Amplification of reference gene primers provided the estimated nucleated cell counts. Profiled with immunoSEQ multiplex PCR; TCRdb holds only in-frame clones, not every one. That table is the source of V, J and clone size, and D and trimming were worked out from the DNA. This sample has approximately 300,000 clones, with about 90% found just once. The TCR sequence derives from a man between 18 and 35 years old with active or convalescent COVID-19. V is TRBV28 and J is TRBJ2-7, with a possible D match to TRBD1 (6 bases). Source material: peripheral blood. The CDR3 bases are TGTGCCAGCAGTTTAGGGGCAGGGGTTCGCTCCTACGAGCAGTACTTC. It codes for CASSLGAGVRSYEQYF.